The text below deals with one TCR beta chain. Its antigen is undetermined. The data were obtained in a study of T cell responses to AZD1222 COVID-19 vaccine. Turning to the study itself: Pooled in the analysis were second doses at about 4 or about 12 weeks. Study-wide results and limits: Researchers report vaccine-associated CD4 TCRs spanning spike, with dominance at 160-218 and 743-854. Clonal diversity was possibly underestimated, and white British individuals and females predominated among donors. In all cases, repertoires were sampled only after the peak T cell response.

TCRdb's table, derived via immunoSEQ multiplex PCR, lists solely in-frame clones and lacks some. The profile shows under 70,000 clones, around 75% of them singletons. From germline, CDR1 is SGHTA and CDR2 FQGNSA. There are 15 residues in the CDR3. The J segment lost 4 bases and the V segment lost 2 bases, leaving 2 bases of the junction unmatched. The V call is TRBV7-2, the J call TRBJ2-5, with 12 bases lining up with TRBD2. Sequencing was performed on peripheral blood, taken on day 0 of AZD1222 vaccination. The TCR comes from an adult in good health. The CDR3 protein is CASSLTSGGLETQYF. CDR3 bases: TGTGCCAGCAGCTTAACTAGCGGGGGGTTAGAGACCCAGTACTTC.